These 26 T cell receptor beta chains share one sample of origin, sequenced in a study of identical twins (dated by TCRdb to the mid-2010s). Preparation of the library involved 5' RACE. The run used an Illumina HiSeq 2000. TCRdb cleaned the public reads at Q25 with fastp, built clones with MiXCR and kept in-frame beta chains. Every distinct CDR3 protein forms one entry, paired with its most common genes and DNA. This sample gives 450,000 or so distinct CDR3 sequences in total; 13% to 15% of them show up just once. The ten largest clonotypes hold more than 0.5% of the sample. The same data also contributed to another study, on yellow fever vaccine responses in identical twins.

Input material: CD4+ T cells sorted from blood. The receptor set was obtained from a woman under 30 in good health.

J is TRBJ2-7 and V is TRBV9, with D possibly called TRBD1 or TRBD2 (5 bases each). V dropped 0 bases and J dropped 6 bases, with 10 bases sitting between them. The CDR3 extends over 13 amino acids. Germline V gives CDR1 SGDLS, CDR2 YYNGEE. The CDR3 here is CASSVDGGGEQYF. For the CDR3, the DNA is TGTGCCAGCAGCGTAGATGGGGGTGGCGAGCAGTACTTC.

This clonotype occurred a few times. The chain recombines TRBV2 with TRBJ2-2, with D perhaps matching TRBD2 (6 bases). The ends were cut back, 6 bases at V and 4 bases at J, with 15 bases in the middle. This CDR3 is 15 amino acids long. Per germline, CDR1 SNHLY and CDR2 FYNNEI. Here the CDR3 DNA reads TGTGCCAGCAGGGGATTTCTAGCGATCACCGGGGAGCTGTTTTTT. Amino acids: CASRGFLAITGELFF.

This clonotype was counted many times. This chain connects TRBV11-2 to TRBJ2-7; D may be TRBD1 (5 bases). The CDR3 totals 11 residues. V shed 5 bases and J shed 6 bases, with 8 bases lying between them. The germline V gene has CDR1 SGHAT and CDR2 FQNNGV. The CDR3 region has the DNA TGTGCCAGCAGCCTTGACAGCGAGCAGTACTTC. Translation gives CASSLDSEQYF.

The V gene is TRBV6-1, the J gene TRBJ2-1; 10 bases line up with TRBD2. Germline values: CDR1 MNHNS, CDR2 SASEGT. After removal of 4 bases from V and 8 bases from J, the junction contained 14 bases not matched to a gene. The CDR3 loop spans 17 amino acids. CDR3 DNA: TGTGCCAGCAGTGTGAAGCGGGGGGGCGGGAGTAGCTATGAGCAGTTCTTC. Translated: CASSVKRGGGSSYEQFF.

This clonotype was detected only a few times. This sequence joins TRBV20-1 and TRBJ2-7; 9 positions match TRBD2. Germline CDR1 reads DFQATT; CDR2 reads SNEGSKA (reference sequence). The CDR3 totals 13 residues. The junction had 9 bases not matched to a gene; V was cut back by 7 bases and J by 5 bases. DNA for the CDR3: TGCAGTGAGGTAGCTAGCGGGAACCACGAGCAGTACTTC. The encoded protein is CSEVASGNHEQYF.

This clonotype was observed many times. This rearrangement joins TRBV5-1 to TRBJ2-2; D is uncertain. The V end was cut by 1 base, the J end by 0 bases, with 7 bases between. CDR1 is SGHRS and CDR2 is YFSETQ in the germline V gene. The CDR3 totals 15 residues. Here the CDR3 DNA reads TGCGCCAGCAGCTTGCAGGCTTCGAACACCGGGGAGCTGTTTTTT. It yields the protein CASSLQASNTGELFF.

The chain has TRBV12-3 or TRBV12-4 and TRBJ2-7; the match to TRBD1 covers 7 bases. The CDR3 consists of 15 residues. J lost 1 base, V lost 6 bases, and 9 bases had no gene match. CDR3 bases: TGTGCCAGCAGACGGGACAGCGACCCTTCCTACGAGCAGTACTTC. This sequence encodes CASRRDSDPSYEQYF.

This clonotype was seen a few times. The chain joins TRBV18 to TRBJ2-7; D perhaps matches TRBD2 (6 bases). This CDR3 region has 14 residues. Per the germline V gene, CDR1 is KGHSH and CDR2 is LQKENI. Trimming removed 3 bases at V and 5 bases at J, with 14 bases between. The CDR3 loop reads CASSPPLADHEQYF. Written as DNA, the CDR3 is TGTGCCAGCTCACCCCCTTTAGCGGACCACGAGCAGTACTTC.

There are a few counts of this clonotype. This chain uses TRBV28 with TRBJ1-2; no definite D call. V lost 2 bases and J 4 bases, leaving 8 bases between the germline ends. The CDR3 is 13 residues long. Germline V gives CDR1 MDHEN, CDR2 SYDVKM. The CDR3 spells CASSLMHLYGYTF. The CDR3 nucleotides read TGTGCCAGCAGTTTAATGCACCTCTATGGCTACACCTTC.

The J gene is TRBJ1-4, the V gene TRBV12-3 or TRBV12-4, with TRBD1 matching 7 bases. V trimming: 6 bases; J trimming: 6 bases; junction bases outside the gene matches: 13. The length of the CDR3 is 16 residues. The CDR3 region has the DNA TGTGCCAGCAGAAGCAATACAGGGGAGAGGGATGAAAAACTGTTTTTT. This gives the protein CASRSNTGERDEKLFF.

This clonotype was recorded a few times. The chain recombines TRBV4-3 with TRBJ2-1; D unclear. The V gene's germline CDR1 is LGHNA and CDR2 YSLEER. This CDR3 is built from 14 residues. Trimming removed 1 base from V and 5 bases from J, with 9 bases in between. CDR3 region: CASSQGVRNNEQFF. The DNA of the CDR3 is TGCGCCAGCAGCCAAGGTGTGAGAAACAATGAGCAGTTCTTC.

The chain joins TRBV14 to TRBJ2-2; D may match TRBD1 or TRBD2 (5 bases each). V was shortened by 4 bases and J by 5 bases, with 14 bases between the two germline ends. The V gene's germline CDR1 is SGHDN and CDR2 FVKESK. The length of the CDR3 is 15 residues. CDR3: CASSLNRGRTGELFF. CDR3 in DNA: TGTGCCAGCAGCCTAAACCGGGGCCGAACCGGGGAGCTGTTTTTT.

This clonotype was counted a few times. The chain has TRBV28 and TRBJ2-7; D is ambiguous. The V gene's germline CDR1 is MDHEN and CDR2 SYDVKM. CDR3 length: 15 amino acids. V was cut by 2 bases and J by 2 bases, with 13 bases left in between. This chain's CDR3 is CASSLHVPRTYEQYF. CDR3 DNA: TGTGCCAGCAGTTTACATGTCCCCAGGACCTACGAGCAGTACTTC.

This clonotype was recorded at least ten times. The V call is TRBV4-2, the J call TRBJ2-3; weak D call: TRBD1 (6 bases). Germline CDR1 is LGHNA and CDR2 is YNFKEQ. V was pared by 0 bases and J by 8 bases, with 18 bases between. There are 16 residues in the CDR3. For the CDR3, the DNA is TGTGCCAGCAGCCAAGATTTTTCGGGGCTAGGGGGTACGCAGTATTTT. This encodes CASSQDFSGLGGTQYF.

The gene calls are TRBV6-5 and TRBJ1-4; D not certain. V dropped 6 bases and J dropped 8 bases, with 10 bases sitting between them. Germline V CDR1 and CDR2: MNHEY, SVGAGI. The CDR3 consists of 12 residues. The CDR3 spells CASREGWEKLFF. The CDR3 DNA follows: TGTGCCAGCAGGGAGGGCTGGGAAAAACTGTTTTTT.

The chain uses TRBV4-3 and TRBJ2-3, with 11 bases fitting TRBD2. CDR1 is LGHNA and CDR2 is YSLEER in the germline V gene. V dropped 1 base and J dropped 5; count of bases not matched to a gene: 2. The CDR3 is 15 residues long. DNA for the CDR3: TGCGCCAGCAGCCAAGGACTAGCGGGAAGAGATACGCAGTATTTT. It codes for CASSQGLAGRDTQYF.

The CDR3 nucleotides read TGTGCCAGTAGTTCCCAGGAGACTAACACTGAAGCTTTCTTT. Amino acids: CASSSQETNTEAFF. This chain links TRBV19 with TRBJ1-1, with D unclear. Per germline, CDR1 LNHDA and CDR2 SQIVND (reference sequence). With 5 bases removed from V and 2 bases from J, the gap between germline ends came to 12 bases. The CDR3 is 14 amino acids.

This clonotype has only a few counts. The rearrangement links TRBV15 to TRBJ2-7; the D gene is possibly TRBD2 (5 bases). Germline V gene lookup returns CDR1 LNHNV and CDR2 YYDKDF (reference sequence). The CDR3 length is 13 residues. Trimming shortened V by 0 bases and J by 3 bases, and 6 bases separated the two germline ends. The CDR3 region is CATSRDEGYEQYF. CDR3 DNA: TGTGCCACCAGCAGAGATGAGGGCTACGAGCAGTACTTC.

This sequence joins TRBV28 and TRBJ2-4; D remains ambiguous. V was cut by 1 base and J by 0 bases, with 7 bases left in between. CDR1 and CDR2 from the germline V gene are MDHEN and SYDVKM. The CDR3 totals 15 residues. In DNA, the CDR3 is TGTGCCAGCAGTTTATTGACGGTAGCCAAAAACATTCAGTACTTC. This gives the protein CASSLLTVAKNIQYF.

This clonotype was seen only a few times. At one end the junction does not follow the germline gene, possibly because of a read error. The chain employs TRBV10-1 and TRBJ2-1; D is uncertain. Germline loops: CDR1 WNHNN, CDR2 SYGVQD (reference sequence). There are 13 residues in the CDR3. The CDR3 region has the DNA TGCGCCAGCAGTGAGGGCCCCTACGATGAGCAGTTCTTC. Protein product: CASSEGPYDEQFF.

This clonotype was seen only a few times. V is TRBV19 and J is TRBJ2-4; TRBD2 might be the D (5 bases). The V end lost 3 bases, the J end lost 8 bases, and 8 bases lay between the germline ends. The CDR3 totals 12 residues. Germline-derived CDR1 and CDR2 are LNHDA and SQIVND (reference sequence). CDR3 sequence (DNA): TGTGCCAGTAGTATTCACGGGGACATTCAGTACTTC. Translation gives CASSIHGDIQYF.

The rearrangement uses TRBV18 and TRBJ2-7; possibly TRBD2 for D (7 bases). The germline V and J ends were trimmed by 4 bases and 2 bases, with 12 bases remaining between them. In germline, CDR1 is KGHSH, CDR2 LQKENI. The CDR3 is 14 residues long. CDR3 protein: CASSHREGPYEQYF. The CDR3 DNA follows: TGTGCCAGCTCACACAGGGAGGGCCCCTACGAGCAGTACTTC.

This chain joins TRBV20-1 and TRBJ2-3, with 13 nucleotides matching TRBD2. The CDR3 extends over 15 amino acids. Germline V CDR1 and CDR2: DFQATT, SNEGSKA (reference sequence). The J segment lost 5 bases and the V segment lost 3 bases, leaving 5 bases of the junction unmatched. The CDR3, as DNA: TGCAGTGCTAGCGGACTAGCGGGAGTGGTAGATACGCAGTATTTT. Its translation: CSASGLAGVVDTQYF.

The sample holds a few counts of this clonotype. This chain connects TRBV19 to TRBJ2-7; 8 bases fit TRBD2. The CDR3 spans 14 residues. The J segment lost 2 bases and the V segment lost 4 bases, leaving 4 bases of the junction unmatched. The germline V gene has CDR1 LNHDA and CDR2 SQIVND (reference sequence). The CDR3 here is CASSTTSGPYEQYF. CDR3 nucleotides: TGTGCCAGTAGTACCACTAGCGGCCCCTACGAGCAGTACTTC.

V and J are TRBV5-1 and TRBJ2-3; D is unclear. This CDR3 is 12 amino acids long. Germline CDR1 and CDR2: SGHRS and YFSETQ. V was cut by 2 bases and J by 4 bases, with 5 bases left in between. As DNA, the CDR3 is TGCGCCAGCAGCTTCCCAGCAGATACGCAGTATTTT. Encoded protein: CASSFPADTQYF.

V gene TRBV5-1 combines with J gene TRBJ2-1; a weak D match, TRBD2 (6 bases). The CDR3 totals 16 residues. Germline CDR1 and CDR2: SGHRS and YFSETQ. Trimming left V 4 bases short and J 0 bases short, with 14 bases between. CDR3 bases: TGCGCCAGCAGCCCGGAGGGGTTCAACTCCTACAATGAGCAGTTCTTC. It encodes CASSPEGFNSYNEQFF.